Below, 21 T cell receptor beta chains from the same sample are listed, as sequenced in a study of blood T cells in healthy people across ages. A J-beta primer mix and a sample-barcoded 5' primer were used in a second PCR of about 7 to 11 cycles. TCRdb processed the 5' RACE reads anew with MiXCR; each CDR3 protein has one entry. The profile shows under 750,000 distinct CDR3 sequences, under 55% of them singletons. Specimen: blood. Receptors originate from a man older than 75 in good health.

Regarding this clonotype: One end of the junction is discordant with germline, which a read error may explain. The rearrangement links TRBV6-6 to TRBJ2-7; possibly TRBD2 for D (5 bases). This CDR3 contains 14 residues. Germline V gives CDR1 MNHNY, CDR2 SVGAGI (reference sequence). The CDR3 sequence: CAGSYTRRSDERYF. The CDR3 nucleotides read TGTGCCGGCAGTTATACCAGGAGGTCAGACGAGCGGTACTTC.

The rearrangement joins TRBV11-3 to TRBJ1-1, with D possibly being TRBD1 (6 bases). Germline V gene sequence: CDR1 SGHNT, CDR2 YENEEA. Trimming stripped 5 bases from V and 4 bases from J, with 20 bases between. The CDR3 has 16 residues. The CDR3 DNA reads as TGTGCCAGCAGCCCCGTCCCGGACAGAGAGGTCACTGAAGCTTTCTTT. Amino acid sequence: CASSPVPDREVTEAFF.

The chain recombines TRBV5-1 with TRBJ2-2; a possible D gene is TRBD2 (5 bases). Per the germline V gene, CDR1 is SGHRS and CDR2 is YFSETQ. CDR3 size: 16 residues. Trimming took off 2 bases at V and 4 bases at J, with 15 bases between the two ends. CDR3: CASSFLPGSSTGELFF. The CDR3 region has the DNA TGCGCCAGCAGCTTTTTGCCGGGGTCGAGCACCGGGGAGCTGTTTTTT.

J is TRBJ2-7 and V is TRBV7-2; TRBD2 matches at 8 bases. The CDR3 extends over 16 amino acids. Trimming removed 1 base from V and 5 bases from J; junction bases left unmatched: 10. Germline CDR1 SGHTA, CDR2 FQGNSA. CDR3 residues: CASSLGRAGERNEQYF. The CDR3 DNA is TGTGCCAGCAGCTTAGGTAGAGCGGGAGAGCGGAACGAGCAGTACTTC.

The chain recombines TRBV20-1 with TRBJ1-2, with D unclear. The CDR3 runs to 11 residues. Germline assignment: CDR1 DFQATT and CDR2 SNEGSKA (reference sequence). The V gene lost 0 bases and the J gene lost 9 bases, with 8 bases spanning the gap. DNA of the CDR3: TGCAGTGCTAGAGATTCTTCTAGCTACACCTTC. Its translation is CSARDSSSYTF.

This chain joins TRBV5-1 and TRBJ1-6, with D unresolved. CDR3 length: 13 amino acids. CDR1 SGHRS and CDR2 YFSETQ come from the germline V gene. Trimming stripped 2 bases from V and 10 bases from J, with 10 bases between. As DNA, the CDR3 is TGCGCCAGCAGCTTCGAGTTGGAGTCACCCCTCCACTTT. Its translation: CASSFELESPLHF.

The chain is built from TRBV5-1 and TRBJ1-1, with 7 positions matching TRBD1. Unmatched junction bases numbered 6, after V lost 2 bases and J lost 5 bases. The germline CDR1 and CDR2 sequences are SGHRS and YFSETQ. There are 14 residues in the CDR3. The CDR3: CASSFDRGRTEAFF. The DNA of the CDR3 is TGCGCCAGCAGCTTTGATAGGGGGCGAACTGAAGCTTTCTTT.

The V call is TRBV20-1, the J call TRBJ2-5; 11 bases line up with TRBD2. Germline values: CDR1 DFQATT, CDR2 SNEGSKA (reference sequence). After removal of 6 bases from V and 5 bases from J, the junction contained 8 bases not matched to a gene. The CDR3 consists of 14 residues. The CDR3 sequence: CSAILAGAGETQYF. Here the CDR3 DNA reads TGCAGTGCAATACTAGCGGGGGCCGGGGAGACCCAGTACTTC.

The chain has TRBV11-2 and TRBJ2-3; D is uncertain. CDR3 length: 15 residues. Germline assignment: CDR1 SGHAT and CDR2 FQNNGV. Trimming shortened V by 1 base and J by 2 bases, and 10 bases separated the two germline ends. For the CDR3, the DNA is TGTGCCAGCAGCTTAGGTGTGGGATTCACAGATACGCAGTATTTT. This translates into CASSLGVGFTDTQYF.

The J gene is TRBJ1-1, the V gene TRBV5-1; TRBD1 is a possible D gene (6 bases). Per germline, CDR1 SGHRS and CDR2 YFSETQ. This CDR3 contains 15 residues. V lost 2 bases to trimming and J lost 1 base, with 12 bases between them. The CDR3 loop reads CASSLQGPGNTEAFF. CDR3 in DNA: TGCGCCAGCAGCTTACAGGGACCGGGGAACACTGAAGCTTTCTTT.

This clonotype was seen once. The rearrangement uses TRBV7-9 and TRBJ1-2; 10 bases align to TRBD1. CDR3 length: 16 amino acids. From germline, CDR1 is SEHNR and CDR2 FQNEAQ (reference sequence). The V gene end was trimmed by 0 bases and the J gene end by 6 bases; junction bases not matched to a gene: 7. The CDR3 spells CASSLAAETGGHGYTF. The CDR3 nucleotides read TGTGCCAGCAGCTTAGCCGCCGAGACAGGGGGCCATGGCTACACCTTC.

The chain has TRBV5-1 and TRBJ2-3; D remains unclear. The CDR3 extends over 13 amino acids. The germline CDR1 and CDR2 sequences are SGHRS and YFSETQ. Trimming removed 4 bases at V and 4 bases at J, with 10 bases between. The CDR3 spells CASSPPWADTQYF. CDR3 bases: TGCGCCAGCAGCCCCCCGTGGGCAGATACGCAGTATTTT.

Many counts were recorded for this clonotype. This chain connects TRBV6-5 to TRBJ2-5; 9 nucleotides agree with TRBD1. With 3 bases clipped from V and 5 bases from J, the junction kept 7 bases outside the gene matches. The CDR3 covers 15 residues. Germline values: CDR1 MNHEY, CDR2 SVGAGI. CDR3 residues: CASSYNTGGEETQYF. As DNA, the CDR3 is TGTGCCAGCAGTTATAATACAGGGGGCGAGGAGACCCAGTACTTC.

This clonotype was observed a handful of times. The chain recombines TRBV12-3 or TRBV12-4 with TRBJ2-1; D could derive from TRBD1 or TRBD2 (6 bases each). This CDR3 region has 14 residues. Deletions cut 2 bases from V and 9 bases from J, with 14 bases between. For the CDR3, the DNA is TGTGCCAGCAGTTTACGGGGGCCCCGGGGTGAGCAGTTCTTC. Protein product: CASSLRGPRGEQFF.

The genes are TRBV27 and TRBJ1-2; 7 bases line up with TRBD1. The CDR3 runs 15 residues. Trimming at V came to 3 bases and at J to 4 bases, leaving 8 bases not matched to a gene. Germline lookup yields CDR1 MNHEY and CDR2 SMNVEV (reference sequence). The CDR3 bases are TGTGCCAGCAGTTTTGCCCGGACAGGCGTCTATGGCTACACCTTC. It yields the protein CASSFARTGVYGYTF.

Note on this clonotype: A much larger clone lies a single base off, so this may be a read error. The J gene is TRBJ2-7, the V gene TRBV4-3; the D gene is possibly TRBD1 (5 bases). V was shortened by 1 base and J by 3 bases, with 7 bases between the two germline ends. The CDR3 consists of 13 residues. The germline CDR1 and CDR2 sequences are LGHNA and YSLEER. The CDR3 region is CASSQGDSYEQYF. The CDR3 DNA reads as TGCGCCAGCAGCCAAGGTGACAGCTACGAGCAGTACTTC.

This clonotype was counted only a few times. V usage is TRBV4-1 and J usage is TRBJ2-5; TRBD2 matches at 11 bases. The closer fit of TRBJ2-7 to the DNA end suggests the J call may be wrong. Germline values: CDR1 MGHRA, CDR2 YSYEKL. This CDR3 spans 16 amino acids. CDR3 DNA sequence: TGCGCCAGCACCGATCGCCCGGGACTAGCGGTCGGCGAGCAGTACTTC. It yields the protein CASTDRPGLAVGEQYF.

The V and J genes are TRBV20-1 and TRBJ2-7; 12 bases map to TRBD2. TRBJ2-5 matches the DNA end more closely, so the J call is doubtful. Germline V gives CDR1 DFQATT, CDR2 SNEGSKA (reference sequence). This CDR3 has 13 amino acids. The CDR3 nucleotides are TGCAGTGGACTAGCGGGAGTTCGAGAGACCCAGTACTTC. This codes for CSGLAGVRETQYF.

The chain joins TRBV25-1 to TRBJ2-1; maybe TRBD2 (6 bases). Trimming took 6 bases from V and 10 from J, leaving 19 bases between them. CDR1 is MGHDK and CDR2 is SYGVNS in the germline V gene. The length of the CDR3 is 14 residues. The CDR3 loop is CASRRSGDRGEQFF. For the CDR3, the DNA is TGTGCCAGCAGGCGATCGGGGGATCGGGGCGAGCAGTTCTTC.

This clonotype was counted between two and nine times. The rearrangement uses TRBV11-2 and TRBJ2-5; TRBD2 agrees at 13 bases. Germline V lookup: CDR1 SGHAT, CDR2 FQNNGV. The CDR3 consists of 21 residues. V shed 6 bases, J shed 2 bases, and the junction held 21 bases outside the gene matches. CDR3 in DNA: TGTGCCAGCAGTCCCGACGCAACTAGCGGGAGGGCCTTGTTTGCGCAAGAGACCCAGTACTTC. It translates to CASSPDATSGRALFAQETQYF.

The chain couples TRBV7-8 to TRBJ2-3; possible D gene TRBD2, 5 bases. This CDR3 contains 15 residues. Germline V CDR1 and CDR2: SGHVS, FQNEAQ. V dropped 4 bases and J dropped 6 bases, with 17 bases sitting between them. CDR3 sequence: CASSWGTDGGDTQYF. The DNA of the CDR3 is TGTGCCAGCAGCTGGGGAACTGACGGCGGGGATACGCAGTATTTT.